This T cell receptor (beta chain) emerged from a study of blood T cells in healthy people across ages. Together with a sample-barcoded 5' primer, a J-beta primer mix was included in a second PCR lasting roughly 6 to 12 cycles. One entry per CDR3 protein, called by TCRdb with MiXCR from the 5' RACE reads. Of about 1.5 million distinct CDR3 sequences in the sample, roughly 40% are singletons; the top ten hold 7.9%. As concerns this clonotype: The junction differs from germline at one of its ends, possibly a read error.

The CDR3 loop spans 13 amino acids. Per germline, CDR1 MNHEY and CDR2 SVGAGI. Material for sequencing was blood. The source of this sequence is a young woman in good health. The chain carries TRBV6-5 and TRBJ2-3; D is possibly TRBD1 (5 bases). CDR3 sequence: CATSRPQGGTQYF. Here the CDR3 DNA reads TGTGCCACCAGTCGGCCGCAGGGCGGAACGCAGTATTTT.